This T cell receptor beta chain originates from a study of glioma-infiltrating T cells. As for the study in general: Roughly 990,000 peripheral T cells were targeted at about 4- to 11-fold coverage. Study conclusions and caveats: Tissue-blood divergence was below expectation in non-neoplastic patients, above in gliomas.

The length of the CDR3 is 13 residues. The trim removed 7 bases at V and 6 bases at J, leaving 8 bases unmatched. In germline, CDR1 is MDHEN, CDR2 SYDVKM. TCR alpha and beta CDR3 regions were amplified from RNA using iRepertoire nested multiplex PCR. One entry per CDR3 protein results from TCRdb running MiXCR on the multiplex PCR reads. The sample holds around 390,000 distinct CDR3 sequences; about 40% are singletons and the top ten take about 11%. This clonotype occurred many times. No antigen is known for it. This receptor was taken from a human donor with low-grade glioma or glioblastoma, undergoing nonglioma brain surgery, or in good health (not recorded which). Sample: glioma tissue, nonneoplastic brain tissue, or PBMCs (not recorded which). The rearrangement joins TRBV28 to TRBJ2-7, with 8 bases identical to TRBD1. CDR3 amino acids: CASTVYDRGEQYF. The CDR3 DNA is TGTGCCAGCACCGTATACGACAGGGGCGAGCAGTACTTC. Full variable domain (outside the CDR3, taken from reference TRBV28 and TRBJ2-7): DVKVTQSSRYLVKRTGEKVFLECVQDMDHENMFWYRQDPGLGLRLIYFSYDVKMKEKGDIPEGYSVSREKKERFSLILESASTNQTSMYLCASTVYDRGEQYFGPGTRLTVT.